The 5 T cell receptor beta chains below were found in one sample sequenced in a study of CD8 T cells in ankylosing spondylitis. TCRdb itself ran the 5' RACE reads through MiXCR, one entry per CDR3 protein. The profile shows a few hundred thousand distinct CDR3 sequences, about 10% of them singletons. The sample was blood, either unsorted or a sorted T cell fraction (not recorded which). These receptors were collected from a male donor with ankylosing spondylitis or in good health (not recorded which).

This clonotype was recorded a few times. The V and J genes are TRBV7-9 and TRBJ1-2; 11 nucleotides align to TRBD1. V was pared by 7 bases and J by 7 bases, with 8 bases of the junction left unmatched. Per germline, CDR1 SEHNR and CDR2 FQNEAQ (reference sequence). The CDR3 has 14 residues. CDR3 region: CASNTGQGAVGYTF. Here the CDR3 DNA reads TGTGCCAGCAACACCGGACAGGGGGCGGTTGGCTACACCTTC.

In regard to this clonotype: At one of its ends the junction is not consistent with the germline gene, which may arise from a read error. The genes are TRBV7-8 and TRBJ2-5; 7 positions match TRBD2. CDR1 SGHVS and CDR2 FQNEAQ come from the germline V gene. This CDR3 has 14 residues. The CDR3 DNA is TGTGTCAGCAGCCAGCGGGGTTGGGGAGAGACCCAGTACTTC. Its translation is CVSSQRGWGETQYF. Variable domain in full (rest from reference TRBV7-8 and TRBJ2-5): GAGVSQSPRYKVAKRGQDVALRCDPISGHVSLFWYQQALGQGPEFLTYFQNEAQLDKSGLPSDRFFAERPEGSVSTLKIQRTQQEDSAVYLCVSSQRGWGETQYFGPGTRLLVL.

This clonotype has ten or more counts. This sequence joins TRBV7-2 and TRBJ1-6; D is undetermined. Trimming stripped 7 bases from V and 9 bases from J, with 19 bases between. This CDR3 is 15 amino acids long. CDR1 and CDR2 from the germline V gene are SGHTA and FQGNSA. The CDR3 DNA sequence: TGTGCCAGCATCCCATCGGGAGGGATCGGTTCACCCCTCCACTTT. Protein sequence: CASIPSGGIGSPLHF.

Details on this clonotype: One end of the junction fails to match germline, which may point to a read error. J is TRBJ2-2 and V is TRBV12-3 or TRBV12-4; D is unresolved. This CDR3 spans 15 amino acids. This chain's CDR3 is CVSRPSDAVTGELFF. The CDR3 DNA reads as TGTGTCAGCAGACCGAGTGACGCAGTCACCGGGGAGCTGTTTTTT.

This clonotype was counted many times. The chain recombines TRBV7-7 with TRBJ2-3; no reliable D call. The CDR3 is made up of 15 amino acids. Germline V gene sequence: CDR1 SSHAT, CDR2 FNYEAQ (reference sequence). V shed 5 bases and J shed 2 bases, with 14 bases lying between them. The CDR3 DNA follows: TGTGCCAGCAGCCTCACTGCTGAACCCACAGATACGCAGTATTTT. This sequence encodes CASSLTAEPTDTQYF.